What follows describes a single TCR beta chain. This entry belongs to a study of shared clonotypes between healthy human individuals. This CDR3 contains 16 residues. J was trimmed by 1 base and V by 4 bases; bases with no gene match: 8. In germline, CDR1 is SGHRS, CDR2 YFSETQ. In the study's own analysis: ImmunoSEQ gave junction-only sequences without quality scores, so filtering differed. Profiling relied on immunoSEQ multiplex PCR, and the TCRdb table lists in-frame clones only, not all of them. V, J and clone size reflect that table, while D and trimming were determined from the DNA. The sample has around 600,000 clones, 97% seen once.

Specimen: naive CD4+ T cells sorted from blood. The subset: CD45RA+ positively selected. This clonotype was obtained from a young woman in good health. The rearrangement uses TRBV5-1 and TRBJ2-1, with 7 bases fitting TRBD2. This CDR3 is CASSPTSAPSYNEQFF. The DNA of the CDR3 is TGCGCCAGCAGCCCTACTAGCGCACCTTCCTACAATGAGCAGTTCTTC.